Each of the 5 T cell receptor beta chains below was sequenced from the same sample in a study of blood T cell repertoires in COVID-19. Clones were sequenced by immunoSEQ multiplex PCR, and TCRdb holds only the in-frame ones, with some missing. The repertoire holds about 320,000 clones, with approximately 89% as singletons. The sample taken for sequencing was peripheral blood. These receptors all come from a woman in her 30s with COVID-19, enrolled during active disease.

The chain has TRBV19 and TRBJ2-1; D gene uncertain. Germline-derived CDR1 and CDR2 are LNHDA and SQIVND (reference sequence). This CDR3 is built from 11 residues. The V gene lost 6 bases and the J gene lost 6 bases, with 6 bases spanning the gap. The CDR3 nucleotides are TGTGCCAGTAGCCTCGGCAATGAGCAGTTCTTC. It encodes CASSLGNEQFF.

This chain connects TRBV19 to TRBJ2-3, with 13 bases lining up with TRBD2. Trimming cost V 5 bases and J 6 bases; bases outside gene matches: 17. The CDR3 loop spans 19 amino acids. Germline CDR1 LNHDA, CDR2 SQIVND (reference sequence). The CDR3 DNA sequence: TGTGCCAGTAGTGCCGCTAGCCCCGGACTAGCGGGGGACGGTGATACGCAGTATTTT. It encodes CASSAASPGLAGDGDTQYF.

This sequence joins TRBV6-5 and TRBJ2-1; TRBD2 is a possible D gene (5 bases). V dropped 3 bases and J dropped 9 bases, with 12 bases sitting between them. CDR3 size: 13 residues. Germline CDR1 and CDR2: MNHEY and SVGAGI. The CDR3 DNA follows: TGTGCCAGCAGTTATATTGAGGGCACTGAGCAGTTCTTC. Amino acids: CASSYIEGTEQFF.

V and J are TRBV6-5 and TRBJ1-6; 9 positions agree with TRBD1. The ends lost 8 bases at V and 7 bases at J; junction bases unmatched: 9. The CDR3 contains 15 residues. Germline V gives CDR1 MNHEY, CDR2 SVGAGI. CDR3 sequence reads: CASGGQGPLNSPLHF. DNA of the CDR3: TGTGCCAGCGGAGGACAGGGGCCTTTGAATTCACCCCTCCACTTT.

The chain links TRBV4-2 to TRBJ1-1; maybe TRBD1 (5 bases). In germline, CDR1 is LGHNA, CDR2 YNFKEQ. The V and J ends lost 4 bases and 6 bases respectively, with 9 bases between them. This CDR3 region has 12 residues. CDR3 protein: CASSLRGSEAFF. As DNA, the CDR3 is TGTGCCAGCAGCCTTAGGGGCTCTGAAGCTTTCTTT.